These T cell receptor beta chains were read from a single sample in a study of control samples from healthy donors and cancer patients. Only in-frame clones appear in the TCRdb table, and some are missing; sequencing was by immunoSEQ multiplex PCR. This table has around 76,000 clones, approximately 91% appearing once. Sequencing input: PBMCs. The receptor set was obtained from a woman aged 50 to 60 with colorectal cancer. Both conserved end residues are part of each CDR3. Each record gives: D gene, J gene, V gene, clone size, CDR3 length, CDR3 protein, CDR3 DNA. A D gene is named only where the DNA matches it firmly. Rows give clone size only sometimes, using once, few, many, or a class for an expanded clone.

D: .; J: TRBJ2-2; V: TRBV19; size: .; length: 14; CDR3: CASSISSSTGELFF; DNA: TGTGCCAGTAGTATTTCCTCAAGCACCGGGGAGCTGTTTTTT
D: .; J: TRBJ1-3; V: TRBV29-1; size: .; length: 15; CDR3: CSVAGTSFSGNTIYF; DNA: TGCAGCGTTGCCGGGACATCATTCTCTGGAAACACCATATATTTT
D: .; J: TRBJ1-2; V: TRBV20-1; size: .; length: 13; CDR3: CSASAGQNYGYTF; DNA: TGCAGTGCTAGTGCTGGCCAGAACTATGGCTACACCTTC
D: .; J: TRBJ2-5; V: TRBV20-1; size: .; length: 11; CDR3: CSARDYQTQYF; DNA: TGCAGTGCTAGAGATTACCAGACCCAGTACTTC
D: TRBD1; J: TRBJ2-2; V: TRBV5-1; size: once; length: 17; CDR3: CASSSSGQGSVTGELFF; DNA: TGCGCCAGCAGCTCGTCCGGACAGGGGAGCGTTACCGGGGAGCTGTTTTTT
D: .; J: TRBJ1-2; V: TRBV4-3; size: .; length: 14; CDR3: CASSQERRDYGYTF; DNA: TGCGCCAGCAGCCAAGAGAGGAGGGACTATGGCTACACCTTC
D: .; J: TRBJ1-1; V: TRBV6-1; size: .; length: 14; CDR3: CASSDRGRRTEAFF; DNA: TGTGCCAGCAGTGACCGGGGGCGAAGGACTGAAGCTTTCTTT
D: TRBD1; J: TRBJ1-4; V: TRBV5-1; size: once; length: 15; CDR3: CASSSRQGLYEKLFF; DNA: TGCGCCAGCAGCTCACGACAGGGTCTGTATGAAAAACTGTTTTTT
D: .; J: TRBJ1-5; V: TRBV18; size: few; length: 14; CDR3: CASSQNRENQPQHF; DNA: TGTGCCAGCTCACAAAACAGGGAAAATCAGCCCCAGCATTTT
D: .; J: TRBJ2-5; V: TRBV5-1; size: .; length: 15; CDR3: CASSLGRAAGETQYF; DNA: TGCGCCAGCAGCTTGGGGCGGGCCGCGGGAGAGACCCAGTACTTC
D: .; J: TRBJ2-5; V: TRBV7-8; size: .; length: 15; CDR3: CASSLTGTRGETQYF; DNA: TGTGCCAGCAGCTTAACCGGGACCCGGGGAGAGACCCAGTACTTC
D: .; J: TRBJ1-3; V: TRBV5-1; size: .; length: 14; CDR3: CASSFGASGNTIYF; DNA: TGCGCCAGCAGCTTCGGGGCTTCTGGAAACACCATATATTTT
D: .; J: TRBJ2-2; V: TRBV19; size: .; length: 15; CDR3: CASSITGLFSGELFF; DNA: TGTGCCAGTAGTATTACAGGCCTCTTCAGCGGGGAGCTGTTTTTT
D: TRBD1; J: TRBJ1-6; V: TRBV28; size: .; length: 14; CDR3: CASTETGDNSPLHF; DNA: TGTGCCAGCACCGAGACAGGGGATAATTCACCCCTCCACTTT
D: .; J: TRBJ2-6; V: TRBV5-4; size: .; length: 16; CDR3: CASSPKEGAGANVLTF; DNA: TGTGCCAGCAGCCCCAAGGAGGGGGCCGGGGCCAACGTCCTGACTTTC
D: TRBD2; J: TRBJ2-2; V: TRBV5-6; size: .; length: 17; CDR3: CASSFLAGGSNTGELFF; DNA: TGTGCCAGCAGCTTCTTAGCGGGGGGTTCGAACACCGGGGAGCTGTTTTTT
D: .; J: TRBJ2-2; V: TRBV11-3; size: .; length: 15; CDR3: CASSLDYGDTGELFF; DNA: TGTGCCAGCAGCTTGGATTACGGGGACACCGGGGAGCTGTTTTTT
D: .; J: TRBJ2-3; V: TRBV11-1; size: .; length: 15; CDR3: CASSLGASGTDTQYF; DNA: TGTGCCAGCAGCTTAGGGGCTTCAGGCACAGATACGCAGTATTTT
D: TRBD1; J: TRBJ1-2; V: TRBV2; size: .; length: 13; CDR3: CASSETGNYGYTF; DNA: TGTGCCAGCAGCGAGACAGGGAACTATGGCTACACCTTC
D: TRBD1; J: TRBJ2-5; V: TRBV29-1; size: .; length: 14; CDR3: CSVSPTGETETQYF; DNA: TGCAGCGTTTCGCCGACAGGGGAAACGGAGACCCAGTACTTC
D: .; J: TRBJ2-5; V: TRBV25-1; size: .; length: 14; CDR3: CASSLGGAQETQYF; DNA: TGTGCCAGCAGCCTGGGCGGGGCCCAAGAGACCCAGTACTTC
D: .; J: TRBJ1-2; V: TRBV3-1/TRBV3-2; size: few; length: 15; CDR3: CASSQDHLALGGYTF; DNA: TGTGCCAGCAGCCAAGATCATTTGGCCCTCGGTGGCTACACCTTC
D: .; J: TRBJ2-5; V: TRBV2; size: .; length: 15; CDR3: CASSPIGGPKETQYF; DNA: TGTGCCAGCAGCCCAATCGGGGGGCCCAAAGAGACCCAGTACTTC
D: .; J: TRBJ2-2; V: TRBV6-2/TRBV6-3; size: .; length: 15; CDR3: CASSYKAAATGELFF; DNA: TGTGCCAGCAGTTACAAGGCAGCAGCCACCGGGGAGCTGTTTTTT
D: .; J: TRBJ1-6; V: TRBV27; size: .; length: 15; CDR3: CASSSRARNNSPLHF; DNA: TGTGCCAGCAGCAGCCGGGCAAGAAATAATTCACCCCTCCACTTT
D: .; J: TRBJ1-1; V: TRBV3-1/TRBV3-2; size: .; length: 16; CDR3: CASSLGAVRLNTEAFF; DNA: TGTGCCAGCAGCCTAGGGGCGGTCAGACTGAACACTGAAGCTTTCTTT
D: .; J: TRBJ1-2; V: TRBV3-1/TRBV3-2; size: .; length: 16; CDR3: CASSQAWQGANYGYTF; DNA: TGTGCCAGCAGCCAAGCTTGGCAGGGAGCTAACTATGGCTACACCTTC
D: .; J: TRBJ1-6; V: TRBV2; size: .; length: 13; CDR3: CASMPGPTSPLHF; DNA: TGTGCCAGCATGCCGGGACCGACCTCACCCCTCCACTTT
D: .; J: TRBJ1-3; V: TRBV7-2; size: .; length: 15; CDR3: CASSSTIYSGNTIYF; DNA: TGTGCCAGCAGCTCCACAATTTACTCTGGAAACACCATATATTTT
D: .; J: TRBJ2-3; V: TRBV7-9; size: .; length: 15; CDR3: CASSPPYGGADTQYF; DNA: TGTGCCAGCAGCCCCCCGTACGGGGGTGCAGATACGCAGTATTTT
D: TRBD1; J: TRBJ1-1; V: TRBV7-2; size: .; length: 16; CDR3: CASSLGDRPVNTEAFF; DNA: TGTGCCAGCAGCTTGGGGGACAGGCCGGTGAACACTGAAGCTTTCTTT
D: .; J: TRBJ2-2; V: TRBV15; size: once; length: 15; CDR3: CATSRDLGNTGELFF; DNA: TGTGCCACCAGCAGAGATCTGGGGAACACCGGGGAGCTGTTTTTT
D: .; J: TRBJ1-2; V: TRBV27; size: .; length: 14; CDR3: CASSPGGGPRGYTF; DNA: TGTGCCAGCTCGCCGGGGGGCGGACCGCGGGGCTACACCTTC
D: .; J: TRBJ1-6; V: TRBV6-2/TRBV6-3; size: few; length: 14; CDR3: CASSWAGVNSPLHF; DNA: TGTGCCAGCAGTTGGGCAGGGGTTAATTCACCCCTCCACTTT
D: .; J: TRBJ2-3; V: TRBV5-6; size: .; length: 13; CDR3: CASSLGRTDTQYF; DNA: TGTGCCAGCAGCTTGGGCCGCACAGATACGCAGTATTTT
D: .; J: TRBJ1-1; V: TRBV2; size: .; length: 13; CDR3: CASTTEGGTEAFF; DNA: TGTGCCAGCACAACAGAAGGGGGGACTGAAGCTTTCTTT
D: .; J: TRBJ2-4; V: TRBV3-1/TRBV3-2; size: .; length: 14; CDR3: CASSQSRDGNIQYF; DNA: TGTGCCAGCAGCCAAAGCAGGGATGGAAACATTCAGTACTTC
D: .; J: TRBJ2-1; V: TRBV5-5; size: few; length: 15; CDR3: CASSPRTTTYNEQFF; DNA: TGTGCCAGCAGCCCCCGGACTACTACCTACAATGAGCAGTTCTTC
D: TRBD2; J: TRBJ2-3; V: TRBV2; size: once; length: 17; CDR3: CASSGSLAAGPADTQYF; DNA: TGTGCCAGCAGTGGTTCCCTAGCGGCGGGCCCCGCTGATACGCAGTATTTT
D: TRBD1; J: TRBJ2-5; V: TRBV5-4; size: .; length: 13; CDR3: CASSRGQERNQYF; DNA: TGTGCCAGCAGCAGGGGACAGGAACGAAACCAGTACTTC
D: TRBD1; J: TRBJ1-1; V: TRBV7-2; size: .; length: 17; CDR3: CASSSIITGAVNTEAFF; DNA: TGTGCCAGCAGCTCCATCATTACAGGGGCCGTTAACACTGAAGCTTTCTTT
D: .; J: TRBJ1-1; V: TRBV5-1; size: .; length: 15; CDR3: CASSSTGGAGAEAFF; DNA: TGCGCCAGCAGCTCGACGGGAGGGGCGGGGGCTGAAGCTTTCTTT
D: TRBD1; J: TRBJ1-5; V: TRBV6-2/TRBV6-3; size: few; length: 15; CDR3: CASSSTSGGVQPQHF; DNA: TGTGCCAGCAGTTCCACCTCAGGGGGTGTACAGCCCCAGCATTTT
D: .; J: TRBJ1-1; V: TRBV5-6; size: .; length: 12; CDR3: CASSQPGVEAFF; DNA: TGTGCCAGCAGCCAGCCGGGAGTGGAAGCTTTCTTT
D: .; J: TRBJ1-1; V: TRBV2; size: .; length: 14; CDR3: CASSVRGGGTEAFF; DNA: TGTGCCAGCAGTGTGAGGGGAGGAGGGACTGAAGCTTTCTTT
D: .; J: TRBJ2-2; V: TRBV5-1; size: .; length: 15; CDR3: CASSLITVDTGELFF; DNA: TGCGCCAGCAGCTTGATAACAGTTGACACCGGGGAGCTGTTTTTT
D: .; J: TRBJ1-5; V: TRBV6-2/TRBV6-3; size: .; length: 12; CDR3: CASSHINQPQHF; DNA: TGTGCCAGCAGTCACATCAATCAGCCCCAGCATTTT
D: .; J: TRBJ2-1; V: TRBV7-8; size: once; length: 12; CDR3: CASSSFYNEQFF; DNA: TGTGCCAGCAGTTCATTTTACAATGAGCAGTTCTTC
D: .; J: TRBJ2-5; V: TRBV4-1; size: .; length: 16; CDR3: CASSQSLSTGQETQYF; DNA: TGCGCCAGCAGCCAATCCCTCAGTACTGGACAAGAGACCCAGTACTTC